This TCR beta chain was recovered during a study of T cell responses to AZD1222 COVID-19 vaccine. Study background: Second doses were pooled across both intervals (about 4 or about 12 weeks).

The repertoire was sequenced with immunoSEQ multiplex PCR; TCRdb's copy has only in-frame clones and lacks some. The sample lists about 100,000 clones; 86% were seen once. This clone was observed a handful of times. Its antigen is not known. Regarding the study as a whole: Repertoire sampling occurred only after the peak T cell response. Most donors were white British, females outnumbered males, and clonal diversity was possibly underestimated. Along spike, vaccine-associated CD4 TCRs were found throughout, with dominance at 160-218 and 743-854.

CDR1 is PRHDT, CDR2 FYEKMQ, per germline (reference sequence). Trimming left V 2 bases short and J 0 bases short, with 14 bases between. The CDR3 runs 16 residues. The sample in question was peripheral blood, obtained on day 0 of AZD1222 vaccination. V is TRBV13 and J is TRBJ2-7; no definite D call. The clonotype comes from an adult in good health. CDR3 nucleotide sequence: TGTGCCAGCAGCTTAAGTACAACATTAAGCTCCTACGAGCAGTACTTC. Residues: CASSLSTTLSSYEQYF.